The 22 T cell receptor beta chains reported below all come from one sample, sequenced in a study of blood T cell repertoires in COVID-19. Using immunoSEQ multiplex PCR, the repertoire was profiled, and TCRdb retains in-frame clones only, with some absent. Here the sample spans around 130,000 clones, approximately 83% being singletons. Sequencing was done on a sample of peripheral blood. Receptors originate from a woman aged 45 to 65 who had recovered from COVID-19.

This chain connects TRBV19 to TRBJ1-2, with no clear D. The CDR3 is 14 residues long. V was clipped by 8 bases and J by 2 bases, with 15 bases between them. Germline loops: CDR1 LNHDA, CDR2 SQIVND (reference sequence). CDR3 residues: CASRSQRLNYGYTF. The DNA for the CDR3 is TGTGCCAGTCGATCGCAGAGACTCAACTATGGCTACACCTTC.

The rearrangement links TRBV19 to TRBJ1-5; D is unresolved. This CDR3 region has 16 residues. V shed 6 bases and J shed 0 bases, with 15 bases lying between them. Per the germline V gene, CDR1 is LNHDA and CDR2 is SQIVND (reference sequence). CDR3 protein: CASRSSQSVSNQPQHF. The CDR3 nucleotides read TGTGCCAGTAGATCGTCACAGTCGGTTAGCAATCAGCCCCAGCATTTT.

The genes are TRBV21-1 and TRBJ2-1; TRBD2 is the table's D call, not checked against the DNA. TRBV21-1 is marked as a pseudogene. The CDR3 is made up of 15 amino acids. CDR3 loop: CASSKEQRDDNEQFF. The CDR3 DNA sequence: TGTGCCAGCAGCAAAGAACAGCGGGATGACAATGAGCAGTTCTTC.

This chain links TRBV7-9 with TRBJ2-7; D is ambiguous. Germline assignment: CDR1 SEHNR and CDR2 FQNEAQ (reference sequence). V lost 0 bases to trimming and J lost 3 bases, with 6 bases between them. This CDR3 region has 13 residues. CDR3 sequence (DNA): TGTGCCAGCAGCTTAGCGGCTTTCTACGAGCAGTACTTC. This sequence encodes CASSLAAFYEQYF.

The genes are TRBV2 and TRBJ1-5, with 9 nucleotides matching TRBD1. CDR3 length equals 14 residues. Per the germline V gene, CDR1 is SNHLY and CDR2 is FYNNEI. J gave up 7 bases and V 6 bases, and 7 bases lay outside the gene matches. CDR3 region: CASSGGQGRQPQHF. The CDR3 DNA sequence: TGTGCCAGCAGCGGGGGACAGGGAAGGCAGCCCCAGCATTTT. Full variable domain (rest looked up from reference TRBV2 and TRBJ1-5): EPEVTQTPSHQVTQMGQEVILRCVPISNHLYFYWYRQILGQKVEFLVSFYNNEISEKSEIFDDQFSVERPDGSNFTLKIRSTKLEDSAMYFCASSGGQGRQPQHFGDGTRLSIL.

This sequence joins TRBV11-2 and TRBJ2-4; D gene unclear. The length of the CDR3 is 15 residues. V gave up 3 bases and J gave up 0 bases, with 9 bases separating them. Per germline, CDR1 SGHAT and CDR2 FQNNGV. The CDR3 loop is CASSFGALAKNIQYF. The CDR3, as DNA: TGTGCCAGCAGCTTCGGAGCTTTAGCCAAAAACATTCAGTACTTC.

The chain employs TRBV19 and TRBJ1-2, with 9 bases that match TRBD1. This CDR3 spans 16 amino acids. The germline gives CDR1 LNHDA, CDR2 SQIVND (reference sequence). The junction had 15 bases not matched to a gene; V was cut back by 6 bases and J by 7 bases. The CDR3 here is CASSPGQGRKLSGYTF. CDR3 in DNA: TGTGCCAGTAGCCCGGGACAGGGACGTAAGTTGAGTGGCTACACCTTC.

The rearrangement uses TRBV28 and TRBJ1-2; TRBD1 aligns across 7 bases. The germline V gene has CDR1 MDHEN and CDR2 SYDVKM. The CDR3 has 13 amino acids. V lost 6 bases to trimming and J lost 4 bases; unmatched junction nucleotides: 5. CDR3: CASSYGTVYGYTF. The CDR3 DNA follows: TGTGCCAGCAGCTACGGGACAGTCTATGGCTACACCTTC.

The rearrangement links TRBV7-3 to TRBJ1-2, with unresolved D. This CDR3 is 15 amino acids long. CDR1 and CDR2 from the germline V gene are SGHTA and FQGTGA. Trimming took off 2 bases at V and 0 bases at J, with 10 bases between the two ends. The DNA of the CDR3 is TGTGCCAGCAGCTTAGGAGTAGAATCTAACTATGGCTACACCTTC. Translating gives CASSLGVESNYGYTF.

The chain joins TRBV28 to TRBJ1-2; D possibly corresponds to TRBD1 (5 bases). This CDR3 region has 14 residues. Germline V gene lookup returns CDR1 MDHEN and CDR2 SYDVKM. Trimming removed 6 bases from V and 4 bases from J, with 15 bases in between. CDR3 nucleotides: TGTGCCAGCAGCCCCCCGGCAGGGCGCTATGGCTACACCTTC. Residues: CASSPPAGRYGYTF.

The CDR3 sequence: CASSEYRTGFSYNEQFF. CDR3 in DNA: TGTGCCAGCAGTGAATACCGGACAGGATTCTCCTACAATGAGCAGTTCTTC. The chain couples TRBV25-1 to TRBJ2-1; 7 bases align to TRBD1. The CDR3 is made up of 17 amino acids. The V segment lost 0 bases and the J segment 0 bases; nucleotides outside the gene matches: 5. The germline V gene encodes CDR1 MGHDK and CDR2 SYGVNS.

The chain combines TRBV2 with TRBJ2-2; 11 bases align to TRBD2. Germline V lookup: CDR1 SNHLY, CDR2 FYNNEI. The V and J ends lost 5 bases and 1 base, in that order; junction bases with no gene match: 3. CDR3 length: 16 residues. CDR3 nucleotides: TGTGCCAGCAGTTATGGACTAGCGGGGAACACCGGGGAGCTGTTTTTT. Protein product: CASSYGLAGNTGELFF.

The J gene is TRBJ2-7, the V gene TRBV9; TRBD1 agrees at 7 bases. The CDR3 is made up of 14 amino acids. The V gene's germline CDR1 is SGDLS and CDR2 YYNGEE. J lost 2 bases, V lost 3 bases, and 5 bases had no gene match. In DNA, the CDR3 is TGTGCCAGCAGCGGAACCGGGACAGCCTACGAGCAGTACTTC. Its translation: CASSGTGTAYEQYF.

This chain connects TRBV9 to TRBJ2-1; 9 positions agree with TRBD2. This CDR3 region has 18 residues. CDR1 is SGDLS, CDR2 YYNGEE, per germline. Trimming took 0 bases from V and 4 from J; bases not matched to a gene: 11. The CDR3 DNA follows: TGTGCCAGCAGCGTAGGGCGGGGGGGCCCCTCGCTTTACAATGAGCAGTTCTTC. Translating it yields CASSVGRGGPSLYNEQFF.

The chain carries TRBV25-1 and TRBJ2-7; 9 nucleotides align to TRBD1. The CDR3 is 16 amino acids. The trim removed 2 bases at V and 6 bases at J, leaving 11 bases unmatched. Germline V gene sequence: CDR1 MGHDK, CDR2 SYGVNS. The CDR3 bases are TGTGCCAGCAGTGAAGGTGGACTAGGACAGGGGCGCGAGCAGTACTTC. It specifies CASSEGGLGQGREQYF.

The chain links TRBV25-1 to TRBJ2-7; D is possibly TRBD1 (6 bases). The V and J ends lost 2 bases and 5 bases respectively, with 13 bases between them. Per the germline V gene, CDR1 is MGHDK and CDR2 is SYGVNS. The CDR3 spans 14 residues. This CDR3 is CASSEVGNRDEQYF. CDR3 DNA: TGTGCCAGCAGTGAAGTCGGTAACAGGGACGAGCAGTACTTC.

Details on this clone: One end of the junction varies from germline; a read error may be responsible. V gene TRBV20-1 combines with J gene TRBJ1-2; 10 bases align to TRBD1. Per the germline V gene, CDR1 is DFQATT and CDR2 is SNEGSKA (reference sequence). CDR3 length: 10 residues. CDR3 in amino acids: CSGHRQGASF. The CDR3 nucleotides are TGCAGTGGACACCGACAGGGGGCCTCCTTC.

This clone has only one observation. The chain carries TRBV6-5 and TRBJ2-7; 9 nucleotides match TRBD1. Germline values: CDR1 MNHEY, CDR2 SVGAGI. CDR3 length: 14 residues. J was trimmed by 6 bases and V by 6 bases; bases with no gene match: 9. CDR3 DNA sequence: TGTGCCAGCAGACGAGGGACAGGGCGAGGCGAGCAGTACTTC. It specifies CASRRGTGRGEQYF.

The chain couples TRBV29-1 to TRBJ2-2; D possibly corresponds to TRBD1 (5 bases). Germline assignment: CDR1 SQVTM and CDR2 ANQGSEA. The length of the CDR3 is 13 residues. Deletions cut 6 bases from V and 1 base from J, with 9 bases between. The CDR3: CSVRQGNTGELFF. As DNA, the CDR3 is TGCAGCGTACGGCAGGGGAACACCGGGGAGCTGTTTTTT.

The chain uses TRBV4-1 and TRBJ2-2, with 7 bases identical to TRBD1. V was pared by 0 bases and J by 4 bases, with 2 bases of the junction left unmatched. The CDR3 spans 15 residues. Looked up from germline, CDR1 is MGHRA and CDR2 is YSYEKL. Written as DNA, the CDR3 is TGCGCCAGCAGCCAAGACAGGACAGGCACCGGGGAGCTGTTTTTT. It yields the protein CASSQDRTGTGELFF.

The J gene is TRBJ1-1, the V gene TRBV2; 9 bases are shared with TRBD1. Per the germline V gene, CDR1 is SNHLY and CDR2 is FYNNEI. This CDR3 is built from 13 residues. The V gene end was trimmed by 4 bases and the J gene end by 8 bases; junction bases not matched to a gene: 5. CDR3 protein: CASSGGTGMEAFF. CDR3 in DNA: TGTGCCAGCAGTGGTGGGACAGGGATGGAAGCTTTCTTT.

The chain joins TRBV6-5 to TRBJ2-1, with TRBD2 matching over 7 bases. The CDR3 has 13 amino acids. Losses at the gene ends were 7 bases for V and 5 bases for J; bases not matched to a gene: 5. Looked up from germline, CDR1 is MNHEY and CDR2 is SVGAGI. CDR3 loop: CASKQTSHNEQFF. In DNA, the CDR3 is TGTGCCAGCAAACAGACTAGCCACAATGAGCAGTTCTTC.